The present TCR beta chain was sequenced within a study of T cells in Graves' hyperthyroidism and ophthalmopathy. General study results and limits: Blood held most thyroid clonotypes expanded above 0.001 frequency.

This clonotype came up once. Its antigen is unidentified. Uncontrolled infection, other autoimmune disease, pregnancy or lactation barred patients from enrollment. CDR3 length: 15 amino acids. Germline V gene data show CDR1 as SGHNT and CDR2 as YYREEE (reference sequence). Trimming left V 2 bases short and J 0 bases short, with 8 bases between. The source material, RNA transcripts, was used to amplify TCR beta CDR3 regions. HTBI primers drove first-round RT-PCR of the TCR CDR3. TCRdb passed the multiplex PCR reads through MiXCR, listing each CDR3 protein once. The sample records roughly 280,000 distinct CDR3 sequences, roughly 22% being singletons.

Source material: blood. The receptor comes from a man aged 25-45 years with Graves' ophthalmopathy. The chain links TRBV5-4 to TRBJ2-2; unclear D gene. CDR3 sequence (DNA): TGTGCCAGCAGCTTAGGGAACGCGAACACCGGGGAGCTGTTTTTT. It translates to CASSLGNANTGELFF. Looking up the rest from reference TRBV5-4 and TRBJ2-2 gives the full variable domain: ETGVTQSPTHLIKTRGQQVTLRCSSQSGHNTVSWYQQALGQGPQFIFQYYREEENGRGNFPPRFSGLQFPNYSSELNVNALELDDSALYLCASSLGNANTGELFFGEGSRLTVL.